The 5 T cell receptor beta chains listed next were all sequenced from one sample in a study of OX40 agonist ivuxolimab in advanced cancers. Clones were sequenced by immunoSEQ multiplex PCR, and TCRdb holds only the in-frame ones, with some missing. The table lists approximately 89,000 clones, roughly 87% of them singletons. The sample in question was CD4+ or CD8+ T cells sorted from blood, obtained in a trial of the OX40 agonist ivuxolimab. The source is an adult with an advanced solid tumor such as melanoma, head and neck, liver or kidney cancer.

The V call is TRBV9, the J call TRBJ1-2; D not resolved. The CDR3 covers 13 residues. CDR1 SGDLS and CDR2 YYNGEE come from the germline V gene. The V gene lost 3 bases and the J gene lost 1 base, with 7 bases spanning the gap. The DNA for the CDR3 is TGTGCCAGCAGCGGCGTCCTTAACTATGGCTACACCTTC. Its translation is CASSGVLNYGYTF.

This clone showed up just a few times. The V call is TRBV11-2, the J call TRBJ2-7; 7 bases line up with TRBD2. Per the germline V gene, CDR1 is SGHAT and CDR2 is FQNNGV. Germline trimming cut 3 bases from V and 7 bases from J; bases unmatched to any gene: 12. This CDR3 contains 15 residues. The CDR3 bases are TGTGCCAGCAGCTTTAATCCGGGAGGCGTGGGGGAGCAGTACTTC. Its translation: CASSFNPGGVGEQYF.

The chain carries TRBV5-6 and TRBJ1-1; 10 nucleotides align to TRBD1. The CDR3 extends over 19 amino acids. V lost 0 bases and J lost 0; bases outside the gene matches: 11. Germline V gene sequence: CDR1 SGHDT, CDR2 YYEEEE. This CDR3 reads CASSLDVGTGEVLNTEAFF. CDR3 DNA: TGTGCCAGCAGCTTGGATGTTGGGACAGGGGAAGTATTGAACACTGAAGCTTTCTTT.

The V gene is TRBV6-6, the J gene TRBJ2-1, with 13 nucleotides matching TRBD2. V gave up 6 bases and J gave up 6 bases; unmatched junction bases: 8. CDR3 length: 16 residues. CDR1 is MNHNY, CDR2 SVGAGI, per germline (reference sequence). DNA for the CDR3: TGTGCCAGCAGCCTTACTAGCGGGGGGGCCGGCAATGAGCAGTTCTTC. Amino acid sequence: CASSLTSGGAGNEQFF.

This rearrangement joins TRBV7-3 to TRBJ1-2; 8 bases are a match to TRBD1. Germline V CDR1 and CDR2: SGHTA, FQGTGA. The V and J ends lost 5 bases and 1 base, in that order; junction bases with no gene match: 3. The CDR3 runs 14 residues. In DNA form, the CDR3 reads TGTGCCAGCAGCCCAGGGGGCCTTAACTATGGCTACACCTTC. Amino acid sequence: CASSPGGLNYGYTF.